These T cell receptor beta chains were read from a single sample in a study of shared clonotypes between healthy human individuals. TCRdb keeps only in-frame clones here, not all; method: immunoSEQ multiplex PCR. This sample carries over 400,000 clones, roughly 80% of them seen once, and the ten largest clones take about 13%. Input material: PBMCs. The receptors here all came from a woman between 35 and 50 years old in good health. Some clones in this sample may be carry-over from other donors' samples. The CDR3 runs from the conserved cysteine through the conserved F or W. The size field is filled for only some rows; it gives once, few, many or a size class.

v_call,clone_size,j_call,cdr3_aa
TRBV4-1,-,TRBJ1-4,CASSHPGTANEKLFF
TRBV11-3,once,TRBJ2-2,CASSLRGNTGELFF
TRBV5-6,few,TRBJ2-3,CASSLDAGGTDTQYF
TRBV7-2,-,TRBJ2-5,CASSLGVPSRETQYF
TRBV4-2,-,TRBJ1-4,CASSQVEGVGEKLFF
TRBV5-1,-,TRBJ1-2,CASKLGTDNYGYTF
TRBV30,-,TRBJ2-3,CAWAVGAGGPDTQYF
TRBV27,-,TRBJ1-3,CASRGGRSSGNTIYF
TRBV15,-,TRBJ2-5,CATSTRLKGDQYF
TRBV30,many,TRBJ2-3,CAWSLFEADTQYF
TRBV5-1,-,TRBJ2-3,CASSLMGLASTDTQYF
TRBV6-1,few,TRBJ2-7,CASSEMRGSHEQYF
TRBV29-1,once,TRBJ2-1,CSVGLAGNGEQFF
TRBV2,-,TRBJ1-1,CASSATMNTEAFF
TRBV7-3,few,TRBJ2-3,CASSVRNTDTQYF
TRBV5-1,once,TRBJ1-1,CASSSGQGSHEAFF
TRBV19,once,TRBJ2-7,CASSRNPRTGIITEQYF
TRBV9,-,TRBJ1-2,CASSVDRNYGYTF
TRBV19,-,TRBJ2-3,CASSPNTDTQYF
TRBV5-1,once,TRBJ2-5,CASSSGPGTEETQYF
TRBV19,-,TRBJ1-5,CASRYGPNQPQHF
TRBV5-8,-,TRBJ1-5,CASSLAGGYIQPQHF
TRBV6-5,many,TRBJ2-7,CASSYSRYEQYF
TRBV19,-,TRBJ2-2,CASSRTSGLTTGELFF
TRBV19,-,TRBJ2-7,CASSIAAHGSYEQYF
TRBV5-1,-,TRBJ1-2,CASSLTGTATSGYTF
TRBV7-8,-,TRBJ2-1,CASSLRAGVKNEQFF
TRBV4-3,-,TRBJ2-1,CASSQDGAAGYNEQFF
TRBV5-8,-,TRBJ1-3,CASSERRGPGNTIYF
TRBV11-3,-,TRBJ2-2,CASSLLAGGTGELFF
TRBV4-1,-,TRBJ1-2,CASSLVPVKDYTF
TRBV7-9,many,TRBJ2-5,CASSLGLVGQETQYF
TRBV25-1,-,TRBJ1-5,CASRDRGHGQPQHF
TRBV2,many,TRBJ2-4,CASGWTGVASGKNIQYF
TRBV7-2,-,TRBJ2-5,CASSVDRVRETQYF
TRBV18,few,TRBJ1-2,CASTDSAANYGYTF
TRBV18,once,TRBJ2-5,CASSSGSGSDQETQYF
TRBV7-9,-,TRBJ2-2,CASSLGVWQQDTGELFF
TRBV7-8,-,TRBJ2-7,CASSPRSYEQYF
TRBV5-6,-,TRBJ1-5,CASSLSRGGNQPQHF
TRBV28,-,TRBJ1-5,CASSLLSSPPGPQHF
TRBV5-8,-,TRBJ2-3,CASSLEASGSNTDTQYF
TRBV28,-,TRBJ1-1,CASLEPGHLNTEAFF